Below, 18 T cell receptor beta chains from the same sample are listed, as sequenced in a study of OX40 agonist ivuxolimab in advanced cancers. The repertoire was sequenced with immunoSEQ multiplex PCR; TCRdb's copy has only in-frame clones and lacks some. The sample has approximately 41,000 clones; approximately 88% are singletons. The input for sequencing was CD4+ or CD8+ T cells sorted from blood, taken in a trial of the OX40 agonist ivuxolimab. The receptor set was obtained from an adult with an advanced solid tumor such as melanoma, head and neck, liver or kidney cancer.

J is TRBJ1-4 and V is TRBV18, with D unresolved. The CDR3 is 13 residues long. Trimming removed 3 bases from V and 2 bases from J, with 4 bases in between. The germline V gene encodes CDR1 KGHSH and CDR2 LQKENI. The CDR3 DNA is TGTGCCAGCTCACCGGGCACTAATGAAAAACTGTTTTTT. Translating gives CASSPGTNEKLFF.

This CDR3 reads CASSDSQGGGYTF. The CDR3 coding sequence is TGTGCCAGCAGTGATTCACAGGGGGGTGGCTACACCTTC. V and J are TRBV2 and TRBJ1-2, with 8 bases that match TRBD1. The CDR3 runs 13 residues. Germline CDR1 is SNHLY and CDR2 is FYNNEI. V lost 3 bases, J lost 7 bases, and 4 bases stayed unmatched.

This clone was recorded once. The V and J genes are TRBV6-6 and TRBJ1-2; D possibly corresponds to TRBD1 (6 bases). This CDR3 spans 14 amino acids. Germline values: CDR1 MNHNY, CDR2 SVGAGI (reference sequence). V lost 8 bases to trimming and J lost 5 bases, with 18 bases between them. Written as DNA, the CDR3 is TGTGCCAGCGCCTGGGGGGGCGCAGAATATGGCTACACCTTC. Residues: CASAWGGAEYGYTF.

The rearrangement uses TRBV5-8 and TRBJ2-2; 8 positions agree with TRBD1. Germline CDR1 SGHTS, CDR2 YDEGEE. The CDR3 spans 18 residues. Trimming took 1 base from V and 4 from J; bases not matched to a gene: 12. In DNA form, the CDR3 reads TGTGCCAGCAGCTTGTTCACAGGACAGGGTTTCTTCACCGGGGAGCTGTTTTTT. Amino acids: CASSLFTGQGFFTGELFF.

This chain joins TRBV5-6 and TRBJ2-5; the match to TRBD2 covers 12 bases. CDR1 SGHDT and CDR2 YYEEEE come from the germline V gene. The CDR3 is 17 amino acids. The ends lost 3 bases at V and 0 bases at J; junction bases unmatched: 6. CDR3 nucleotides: TGTGCCAGCAGCTCAGGACTAGCGGGGACGTACCAAGAGACCCAGTACTTC. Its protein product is CASSSGLAGTYQETQYF.

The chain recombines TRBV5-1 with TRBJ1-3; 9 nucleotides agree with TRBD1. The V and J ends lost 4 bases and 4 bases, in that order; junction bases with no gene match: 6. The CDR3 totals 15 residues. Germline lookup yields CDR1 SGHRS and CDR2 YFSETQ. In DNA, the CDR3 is TGCGCCAGCAGCGACCAGACAGGGGGGGGAAACACCATATATTTT. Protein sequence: CASSDQTGGGNTIYF.

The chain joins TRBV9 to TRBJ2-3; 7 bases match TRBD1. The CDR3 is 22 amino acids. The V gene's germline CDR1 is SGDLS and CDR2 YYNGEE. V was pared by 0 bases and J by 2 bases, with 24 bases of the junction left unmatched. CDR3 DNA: TGTGCCAGCAGCGTAGCTACTTCCGGGACAGCCGTATTTTCTCGTGACACAGATACGCAGTATTTT. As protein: CASSVATSGTAVFSRDTDTQYF.

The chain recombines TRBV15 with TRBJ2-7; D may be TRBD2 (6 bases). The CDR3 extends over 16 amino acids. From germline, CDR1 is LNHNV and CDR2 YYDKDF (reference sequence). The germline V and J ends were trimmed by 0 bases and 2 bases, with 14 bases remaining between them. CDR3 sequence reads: CATSRDRGYPPYEQYF. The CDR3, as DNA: TGTGCCACCAGCAGAGATCGGGGGTACCCCCCCTACGAGCAGTACTTC.

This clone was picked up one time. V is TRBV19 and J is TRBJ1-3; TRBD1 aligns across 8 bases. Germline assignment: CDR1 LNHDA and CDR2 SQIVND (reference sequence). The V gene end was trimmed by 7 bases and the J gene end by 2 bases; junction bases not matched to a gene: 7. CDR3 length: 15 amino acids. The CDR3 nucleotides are TGTGCCAGTACCGAGACAGGGGACACTGGAAACACCATATATTTT. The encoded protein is CASTETGDTGNTIYF.

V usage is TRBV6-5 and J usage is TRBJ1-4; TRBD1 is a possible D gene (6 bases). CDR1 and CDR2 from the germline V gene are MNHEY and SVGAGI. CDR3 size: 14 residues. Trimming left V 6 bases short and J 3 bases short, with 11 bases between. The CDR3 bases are TGTGCCAGCAGCTCCGGGACATCTAATGAAAAACTGTTTTTT. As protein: CASSSGTSNEKLFF.

CDR3 in DNA: TGTGCCAGCAGTTACGCCGGAACGGGACCAACCTACGAGCAGTACTTC. Translation gives CASSYAGTGPTYEQYF. The V and J genes are TRBV6-5 and TRBJ2-7, with D possibly called TRBD1 or TRBD2 (5 bases each). The germline CDR1 and CDR2 sequences are MNHEY and SVGAGI. Trimming stripped 2 bases from V and 2 bases from J, with 16 bases between. The CDR3 extends over 16 amino acids.

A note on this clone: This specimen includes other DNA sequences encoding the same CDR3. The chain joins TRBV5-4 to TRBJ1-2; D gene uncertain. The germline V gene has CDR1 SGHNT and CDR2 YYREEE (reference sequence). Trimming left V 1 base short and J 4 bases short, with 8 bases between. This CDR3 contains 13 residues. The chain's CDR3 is CASSLTGSYGYTF. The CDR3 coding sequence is TGTGCCAGCAGCTTGACGGGGAGCTATGGCTACACCTTC.

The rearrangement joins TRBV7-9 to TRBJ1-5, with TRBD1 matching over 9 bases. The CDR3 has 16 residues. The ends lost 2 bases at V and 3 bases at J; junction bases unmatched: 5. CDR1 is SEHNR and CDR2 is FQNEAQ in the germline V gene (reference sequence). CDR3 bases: TGTGCCAGCAGCTTATCCGGGACAGGGCACAATCAGCCCCAGCATTTT. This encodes CASSLSGTGHNQPQHF.

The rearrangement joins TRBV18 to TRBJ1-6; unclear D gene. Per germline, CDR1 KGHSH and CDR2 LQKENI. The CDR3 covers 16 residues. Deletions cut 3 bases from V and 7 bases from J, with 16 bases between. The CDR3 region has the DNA TGTGCCAGCTCACCTTACTATGCAGAGGGAAATTCACCCCTCCACTTT. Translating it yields CASSPYYAEGNSPLHF.

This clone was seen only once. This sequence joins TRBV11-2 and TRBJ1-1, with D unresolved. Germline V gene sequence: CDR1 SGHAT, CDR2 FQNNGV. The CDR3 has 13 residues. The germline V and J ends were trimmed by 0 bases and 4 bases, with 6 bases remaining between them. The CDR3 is CASSLDSVTEAFF. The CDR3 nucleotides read TGTGCCAGCAGCTTAGATTCGGTCACTGAAGCTTTCTTT. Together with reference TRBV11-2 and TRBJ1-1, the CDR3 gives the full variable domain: EAGVAQSPRYKIIEKRQSVAFWCNPISGHATLYWYQQILGQGPKLLIQFQNNGVVDDSQLPKDRFSAERLKGVDSTLKIQPAKLEDSAVYLCASSLDSVTEAFFGQGTRLTVV.

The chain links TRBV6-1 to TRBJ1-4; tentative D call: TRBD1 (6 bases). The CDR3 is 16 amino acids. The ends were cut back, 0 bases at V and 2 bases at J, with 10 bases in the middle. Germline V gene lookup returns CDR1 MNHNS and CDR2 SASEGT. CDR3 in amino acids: CASSEATRGTNEKLFF. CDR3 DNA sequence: TGTGCCAGCAGTGAAGCGACAAGGGGGACTAATGAAAAACTGTTTTTT.

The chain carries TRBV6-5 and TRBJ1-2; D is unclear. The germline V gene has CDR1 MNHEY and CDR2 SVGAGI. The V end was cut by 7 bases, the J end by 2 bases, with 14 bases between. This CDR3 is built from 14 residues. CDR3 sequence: CASTRTRANYGYTF. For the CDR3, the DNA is TGTGCCAGCACCCGTACAAGGGCCAACTATGGCTACACCTTC.

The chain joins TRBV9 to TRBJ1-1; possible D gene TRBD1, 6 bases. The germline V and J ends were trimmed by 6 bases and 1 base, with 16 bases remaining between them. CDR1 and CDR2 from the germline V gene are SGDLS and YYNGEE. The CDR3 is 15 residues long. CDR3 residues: CASTQGPGSNTEAFF. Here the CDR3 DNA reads TGTGCCAGCACCCAGGGGCCCGGGTCGAACACTGAAGCTTTCTTT.